The T cell receptor beta chain under discussion was sequenced for a study of OX40 agonist ivuxolimab in advanced cancers. General study results and limits: Among the lowest peripheral clonal expansion occurred in 0.1-3.0 mg/kg partial responders.

Blood got drawn at baseline, again on cycle 4 day 1, and then on cycle 7 day 1. This clone was recorded once. The target antigen is unknown. A much larger clone lies one base from this, so it may be a read error. TCRdb's copy holds only in-frame clones and misses some; the assay was immunoSEQ multiplex PCR. The table records tens of thousands of clones, 65% to 90% of them present only once. V was cut by 0 bases and J by 1 base, with 7 bases left in between. The CDR3 runs 14 residues. Germline V CDR1 and CDR2: SGHRS, YFSETQ. The source material was CD4+ or CD8+ T cells sorted from blood, sampled in a trial of the OX40 agonist ivuxolimab. The source is an adult with an advanced solid tumor such as melanoma, head and neck, liver or kidney cancer. The chain employs TRBV5-1 and TRBJ1-1; TRBD1 is a possible D gene (6 bases). CDR3: CASSLEGGNTEAFF. CDR3 DNA: TGCGCCAGCAGCTTGGAAGGGGGGAACACTGAAGCTTTCTTT.